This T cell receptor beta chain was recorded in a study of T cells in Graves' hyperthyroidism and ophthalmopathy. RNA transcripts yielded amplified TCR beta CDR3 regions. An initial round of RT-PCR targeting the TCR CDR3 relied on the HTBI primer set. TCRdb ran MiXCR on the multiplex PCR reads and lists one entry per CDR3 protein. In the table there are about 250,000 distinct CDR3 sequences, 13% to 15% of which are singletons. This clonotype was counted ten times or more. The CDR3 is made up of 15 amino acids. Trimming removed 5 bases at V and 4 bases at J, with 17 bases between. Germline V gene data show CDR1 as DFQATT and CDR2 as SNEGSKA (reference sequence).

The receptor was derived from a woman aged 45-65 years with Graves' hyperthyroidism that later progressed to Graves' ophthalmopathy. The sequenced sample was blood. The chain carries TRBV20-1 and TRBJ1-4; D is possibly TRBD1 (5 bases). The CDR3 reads CSALPPRDLNEKLFF. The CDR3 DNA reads TGCAGTGCTCTGCCCCCCCGGGACCTTAATGAAAAACTGTTTTTT.